This TCR beta chain came from a study of T cells in localized non-small cell lung cancer (dated by TCRdb to about 2020). Regarding the complete study: The study analyzed T cell repertoires of 236 early-stage NSCLC patients, comparing tumors and uninvolved tumor-adjacent lungs. The cohort comprised roughly 220 treatment-naïve NSCLC patients with resected, localized lung tumors. A mean age of around 66 years was recorded for the NSCLC patients, of whom around 120 were male and 100 to 110 were female. General findings and caveats noted by the study authors: Because multi-region sequencing of the tumors was not done, intratumor heterogeneity could not be ruled out. Uninvolved tumor-adjacent lung showed the highest T cell clonality, higher than tumor, which suggests more focused antigenic responses in the adjacent lung. A median of approximately 53 of the top 100 tumor clones turned up in the paired uninvolved adjacent lung, and roughly 30 of those clones also ranked among the top 100 of that same adjacent lung. Since the design was exploratory, TCR variables were selected using unadjusted p-values with no false-discovery rate correction. Higher T cell density in blood was associated with longer overall survival, whereas higher clonality in adjacent lung was associated with shorter survival.

Relative to germline, V is 4 bases shorter and J is 0 bases shorter, with 9 bases between their ends. Taken from cysteine to phenylalanine, the CDR3 has 14 residues. Only CDR3 DNA remains: 42 bases, in frame from the first base. From the germline V gene, CDR1 is SGHNT and CDR2 is YENEEA. At diagnosis, peripheral blood, uninvolved tumor-adjacent lung and tumor were collected and were preserved as a mix of fresh-frozen and FFPE material. This clone showed up many times. Its recognized antigen is unknown. Per-base quality was not reported, and no clone a single base away is much larger than it. TCR beta CDR3 regions were sequenced from DNA using the immunoSEQ Assay. Under the source paper's analysis protocol: T cell density was computed as TCR beta template counts normalized to usable DNA estimated by amplifying housekeeping genes. Using the preseqR package, richness was estimated by extrapolating to 120,000 templates for tissue samples and 400,000 templates for PBMC samples. Clonality was defined as one minus Pielou's evenness. Tissue-enriched TCRs were identified by differential abundance testing using productive amino-acid clonotypes, minimum total count 5 and alpha 0.1. The Jaccard Index and the Morisita Overlap Index were used to measure repertoire overlap between compartments. GLIPH grouped TCR beta CDR3s together with public tetramer-defined viral CDR3s, and a viral motif had to include at least three viral sequences and show V-gene enrichment. Entries here come from immuneACCESS through TCRdb and include only in-frame sequences with V and J called. Some clones fail to appear in such tables; in the studies checked, an unresolved V gene covers under half of the shortfall, and the cause of the remainder is unknown. V, J and clone size are taken as reported in that table, and D and trimming were inferred from the DNA itself. In all, the sample holds around 12,000 clones, and approximately 28% of those were seen once. The ten largest clonotypes hold 7.2% of the sample.

This chain joins TRBV11-3 to TRBJ1-2; the D segment cannot be called with confidence. This sequence originates from a female donor of 60 years or more with stage I lung adenocarcinoma. The source was lung tumor tissue, collected before any cancer treatment. The CDR3 protein sequence reads: CASSYSGSNYGYTF. The DNA sequence is as follows: TGTGCCAGCAGCTACAGCGGATCTAACTATGGCTACACCTTC.